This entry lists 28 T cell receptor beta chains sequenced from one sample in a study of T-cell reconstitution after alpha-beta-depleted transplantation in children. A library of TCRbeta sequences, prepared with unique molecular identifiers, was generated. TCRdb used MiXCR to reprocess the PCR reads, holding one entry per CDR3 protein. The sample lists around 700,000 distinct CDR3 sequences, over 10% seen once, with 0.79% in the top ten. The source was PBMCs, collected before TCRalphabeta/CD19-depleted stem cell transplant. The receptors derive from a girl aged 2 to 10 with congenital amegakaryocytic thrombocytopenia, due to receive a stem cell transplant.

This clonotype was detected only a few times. The CDR3 protein is CASSFDRGLYNEQFF. The DNA for the CDR3 is TGTGCCAGCAGCTTCGACAGGGGTTTGTACAATGAGCAGTTCTTC. This sequence joins TRBV7-8 and TRBJ2-1, with 8 nucleotides matching TRBD1. The CDR3 is 15 amino acids. The germline V gene has CDR1 SGHVS and CDR2 FQNEAQ. V lost 3 bases and J lost 4; bases outside the gene matches: 5.

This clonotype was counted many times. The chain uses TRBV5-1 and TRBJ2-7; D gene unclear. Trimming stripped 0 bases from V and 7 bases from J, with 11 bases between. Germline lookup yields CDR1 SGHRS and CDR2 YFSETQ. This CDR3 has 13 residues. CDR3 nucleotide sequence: TGCGCCAGCAGCTTGGATGACGGGCGAGAGCAGTACTTC. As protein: CASSLDDGREQYF.

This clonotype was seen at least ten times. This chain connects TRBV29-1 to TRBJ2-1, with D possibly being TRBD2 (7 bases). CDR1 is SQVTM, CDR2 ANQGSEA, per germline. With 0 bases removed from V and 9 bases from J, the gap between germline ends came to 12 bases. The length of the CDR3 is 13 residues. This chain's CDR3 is CSVEEGGGGEQFF. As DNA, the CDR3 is TGCAGCGTTGAAGAGGGAGGGGGTGGTGAGCAGTTCTTC.

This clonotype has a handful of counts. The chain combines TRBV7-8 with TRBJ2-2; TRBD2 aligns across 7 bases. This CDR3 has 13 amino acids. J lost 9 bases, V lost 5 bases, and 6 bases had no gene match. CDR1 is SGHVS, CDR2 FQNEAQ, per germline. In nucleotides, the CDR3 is TGTGCCAGCAGCGTAGGACTAGGATGGGAGCTGTTTTTT. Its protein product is CASSVGLGWELFF. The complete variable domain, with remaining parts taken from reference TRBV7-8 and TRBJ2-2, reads GAGVSQSPRYKVAKRGQDVALRCDPISGHVSLFWYQQALGQGPEFLTYFQNEAQLDKSGLPSDRFFAERPEGSVSTLKIQRTQQEDSAVYLCASSVGLGWELFFGEGSRLTVL.

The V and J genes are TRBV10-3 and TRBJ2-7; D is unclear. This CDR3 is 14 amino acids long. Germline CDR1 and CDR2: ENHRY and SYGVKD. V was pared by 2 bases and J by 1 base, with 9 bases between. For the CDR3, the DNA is TGTGCCATCAGTGAGAGGGAATCTTCCTACGAGCAGTACTTC. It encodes CAISERESSYEQYF.

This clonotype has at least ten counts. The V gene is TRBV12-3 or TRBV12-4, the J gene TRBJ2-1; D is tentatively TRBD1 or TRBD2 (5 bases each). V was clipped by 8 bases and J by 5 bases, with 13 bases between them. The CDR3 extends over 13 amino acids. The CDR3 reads CASGNGADNEQFF. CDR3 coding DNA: TGTGCCAGCGGAAACGGGGCCGACAATGAGCAGTTCTTC.

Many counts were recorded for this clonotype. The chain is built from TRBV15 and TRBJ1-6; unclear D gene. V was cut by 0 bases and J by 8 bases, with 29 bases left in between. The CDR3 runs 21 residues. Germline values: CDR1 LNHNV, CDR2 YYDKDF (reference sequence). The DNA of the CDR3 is TGTGCCACCAGCAGAGATCTTCCGAAGATGACCGAGACGGAGAAATATTCACCCCTCCACTTT. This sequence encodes CATSRDLPKMTETEKYSPLHF. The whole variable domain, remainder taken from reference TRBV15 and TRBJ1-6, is DAMVIQNPRYQVTQFGKPVTLSCSQTLNHNVMYWYQQKSSQAPKLLFHYYDKDFNNEADTPDNFQSRRPNTSFCFLDIRSPGLGDTAMYLCATSRDLPKMTETEKYSPLHFGNGTRLTVT.

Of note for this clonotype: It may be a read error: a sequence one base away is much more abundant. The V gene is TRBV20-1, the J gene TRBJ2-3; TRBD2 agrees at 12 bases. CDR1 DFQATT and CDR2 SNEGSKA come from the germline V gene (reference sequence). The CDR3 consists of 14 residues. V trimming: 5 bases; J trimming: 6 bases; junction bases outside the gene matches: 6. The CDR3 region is CSASTSGRMDTQYF. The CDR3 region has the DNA TGCAGTGCTTCCACTAGCGGGAGGATGGATACGCAGTATTTT.

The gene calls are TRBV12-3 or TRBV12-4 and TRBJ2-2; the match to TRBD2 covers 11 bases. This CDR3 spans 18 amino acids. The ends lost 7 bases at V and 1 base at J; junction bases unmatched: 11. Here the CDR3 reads CASTRRRLAGRNTGELFF. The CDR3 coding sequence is TGTGCCAGCACCCGTAGGAGACTAGCGGGAAGGAACACCGGGGAGCTGTTTTTT.

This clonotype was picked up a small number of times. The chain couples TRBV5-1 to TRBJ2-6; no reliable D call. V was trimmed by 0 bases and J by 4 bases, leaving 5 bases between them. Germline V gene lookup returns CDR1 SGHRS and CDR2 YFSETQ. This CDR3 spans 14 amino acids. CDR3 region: CASSLVGGANVLTF. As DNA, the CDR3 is TGCGCCAGCAGCTTGGTTGGCGGGGCCAACGTCCTGACTTTC.

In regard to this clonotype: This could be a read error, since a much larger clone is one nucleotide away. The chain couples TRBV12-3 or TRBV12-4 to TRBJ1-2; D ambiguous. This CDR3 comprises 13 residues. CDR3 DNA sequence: TGTGCCCGCAGTTCTCAAGGCCGAGGGGGCTACACCTTC. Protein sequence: CARSSQGRGGYTF.

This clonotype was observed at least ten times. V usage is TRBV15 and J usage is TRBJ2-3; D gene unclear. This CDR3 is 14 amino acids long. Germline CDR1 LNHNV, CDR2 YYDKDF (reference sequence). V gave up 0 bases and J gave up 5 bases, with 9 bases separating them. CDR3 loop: CATSREAQQDTQYF. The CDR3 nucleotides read TGTGCCACCAGCAGAGAGGCTCAGCAAGATACGCAGTATTTT.

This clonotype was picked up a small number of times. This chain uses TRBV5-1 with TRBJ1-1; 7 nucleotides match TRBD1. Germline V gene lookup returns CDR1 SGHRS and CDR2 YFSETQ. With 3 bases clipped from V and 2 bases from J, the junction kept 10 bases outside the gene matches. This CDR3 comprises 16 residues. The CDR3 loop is CASSSTPGTVNTEAFF. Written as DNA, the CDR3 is TGCGCCAGCAGCTCCACCCCCGGGACAGTTAACACTGAAGCTTTCTTT.

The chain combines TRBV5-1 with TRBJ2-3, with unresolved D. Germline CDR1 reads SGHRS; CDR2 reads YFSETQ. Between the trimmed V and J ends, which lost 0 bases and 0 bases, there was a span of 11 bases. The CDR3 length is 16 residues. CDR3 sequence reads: CASSLVLDMSTDTQYF. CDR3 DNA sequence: TGCGCCAGCAGCTTGGTATTAGATATGAGCACAGATACGCAGTATTTT.

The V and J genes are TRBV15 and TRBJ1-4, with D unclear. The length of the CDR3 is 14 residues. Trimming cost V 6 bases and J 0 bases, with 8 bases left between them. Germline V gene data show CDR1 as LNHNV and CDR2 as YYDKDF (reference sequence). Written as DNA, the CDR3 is TGTGCCACCAGTCTGGGTGCAACTAATGAAAAACTGTTTTTT. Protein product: CATSLGATNEKLFF.

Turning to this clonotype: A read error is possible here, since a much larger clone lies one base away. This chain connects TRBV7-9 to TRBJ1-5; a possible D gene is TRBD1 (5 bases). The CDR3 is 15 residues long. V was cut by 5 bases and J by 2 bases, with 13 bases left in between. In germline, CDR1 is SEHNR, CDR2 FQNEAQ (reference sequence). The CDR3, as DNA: TGTGCCAGCAGCCCGAGGGGATTCGGCAATCAGCCCCAGCATTTT. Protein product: CASSPRGFGNQPQHF.

The DNA for the CDR3 is TGCAGTGCTAGCGACGGGATGAACACCGGGGAGCTGTTTTTT. It is translated as CSASDGMNTGELFF. The chain recombines TRBV20-1 with TRBJ2-2; a weak D match, TRBD2 (5 bases). Germline V gene lookup returns CDR1 DFQATT and CDR2 SNEGSKA (reference sequence). CDR3 length: 14 amino acids. V dropped 3 bases and J dropped 1 base, with 9 bases sitting between them.

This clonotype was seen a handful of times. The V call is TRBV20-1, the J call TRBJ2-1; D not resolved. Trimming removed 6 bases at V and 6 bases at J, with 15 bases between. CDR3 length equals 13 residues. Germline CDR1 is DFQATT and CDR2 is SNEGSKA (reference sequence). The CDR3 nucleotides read TGCAGTGCCCAGAGCGTAGTAGGCAATGAGCAGTTCTTC. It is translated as CSAQSVVGNEQFF.

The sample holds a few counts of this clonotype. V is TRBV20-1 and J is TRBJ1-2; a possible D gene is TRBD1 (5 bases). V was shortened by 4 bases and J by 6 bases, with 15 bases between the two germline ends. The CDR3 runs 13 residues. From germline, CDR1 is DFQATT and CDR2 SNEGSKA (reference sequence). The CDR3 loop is CSATAWGGDGYTF. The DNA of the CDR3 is TGCAGTGCTACGGCCTGGGGGGGGGATGGCTACACCTTC.

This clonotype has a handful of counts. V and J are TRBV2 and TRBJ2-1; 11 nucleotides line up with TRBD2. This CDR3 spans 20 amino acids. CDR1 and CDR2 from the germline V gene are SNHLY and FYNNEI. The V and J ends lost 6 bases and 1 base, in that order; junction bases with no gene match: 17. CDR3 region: CASSGYAGTSGEFSYNEQFF. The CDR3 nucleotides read TGTGCCAGCAGCGGGTACGCCGGGACTAGCGGAGAGTTTTCCTACAATGAGCAGTTCTTC.

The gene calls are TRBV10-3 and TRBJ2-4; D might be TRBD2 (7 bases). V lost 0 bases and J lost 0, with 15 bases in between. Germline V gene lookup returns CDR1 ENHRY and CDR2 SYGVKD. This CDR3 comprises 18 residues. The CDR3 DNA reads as TGTGCCATCAGTGAGTCCCCAGGGGAGGGCTTAGCCAAAAACATTCAGTACTTC. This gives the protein CAISESPGEGLAKNIQYF.

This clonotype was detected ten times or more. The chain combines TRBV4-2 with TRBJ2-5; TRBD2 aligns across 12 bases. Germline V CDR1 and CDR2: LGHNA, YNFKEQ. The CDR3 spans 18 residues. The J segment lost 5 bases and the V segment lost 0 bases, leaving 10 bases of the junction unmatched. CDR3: CASSQDPRLAGVSETQYF. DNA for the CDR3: TGTGCCAGCAGCCAAGACCCTCGACTAGCGGGAGTTAGTGAGACCCAGTACTTC.

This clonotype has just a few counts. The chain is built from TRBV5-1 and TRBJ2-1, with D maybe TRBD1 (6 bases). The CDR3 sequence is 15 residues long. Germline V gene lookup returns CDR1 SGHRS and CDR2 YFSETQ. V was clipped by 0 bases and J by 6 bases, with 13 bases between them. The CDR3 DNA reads TGCGCCAGCAGCTTGGCGGTACCAGGGGTCAATGAGCAGTTCTTC. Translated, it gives CASSLAVPGVNEQFF.

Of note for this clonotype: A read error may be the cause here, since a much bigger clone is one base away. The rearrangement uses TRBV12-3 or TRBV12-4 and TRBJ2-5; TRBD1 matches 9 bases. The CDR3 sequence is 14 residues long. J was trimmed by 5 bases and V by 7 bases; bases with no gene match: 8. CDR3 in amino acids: CASTPQTGGETQYF. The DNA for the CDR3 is TGTGCCAGCACTCCGCAGACAGGGGGGGAGACCCAGTACTTC.

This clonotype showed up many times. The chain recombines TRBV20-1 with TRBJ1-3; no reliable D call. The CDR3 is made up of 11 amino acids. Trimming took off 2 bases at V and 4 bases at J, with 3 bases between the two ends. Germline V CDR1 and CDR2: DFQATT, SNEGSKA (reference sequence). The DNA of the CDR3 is TGCAGTGCTAGACGGGGAAACACCATATATTTT. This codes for CSARRGNTIYF.

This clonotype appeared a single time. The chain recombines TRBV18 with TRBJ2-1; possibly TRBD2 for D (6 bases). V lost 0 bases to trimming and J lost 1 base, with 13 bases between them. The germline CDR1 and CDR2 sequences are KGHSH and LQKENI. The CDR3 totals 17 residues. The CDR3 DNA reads TGTGCCAGCTCACCACCGTGGGGGACTGTTTCCTACAATGAGCAGTTCTTC. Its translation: CASSPPWGTVSYNEQFF.

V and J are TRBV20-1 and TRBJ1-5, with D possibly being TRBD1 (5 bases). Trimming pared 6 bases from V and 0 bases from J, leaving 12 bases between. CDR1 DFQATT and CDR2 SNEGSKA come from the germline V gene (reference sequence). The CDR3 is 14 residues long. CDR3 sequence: CSAKQGYSNQPQHF. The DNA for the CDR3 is TGCAGTGCAAAGCAGGGATATAGCAATCAGCCCCAGCATTTT.

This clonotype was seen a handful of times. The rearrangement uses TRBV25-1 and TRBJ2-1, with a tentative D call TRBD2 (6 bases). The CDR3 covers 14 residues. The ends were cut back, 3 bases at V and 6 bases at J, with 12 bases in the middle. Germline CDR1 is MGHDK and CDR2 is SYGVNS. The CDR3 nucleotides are TGTGCCAGCAGTGACAGTGGGAGGAGCAATGAGCAGTTCTTC. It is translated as CASSDSGRSNEQFF.